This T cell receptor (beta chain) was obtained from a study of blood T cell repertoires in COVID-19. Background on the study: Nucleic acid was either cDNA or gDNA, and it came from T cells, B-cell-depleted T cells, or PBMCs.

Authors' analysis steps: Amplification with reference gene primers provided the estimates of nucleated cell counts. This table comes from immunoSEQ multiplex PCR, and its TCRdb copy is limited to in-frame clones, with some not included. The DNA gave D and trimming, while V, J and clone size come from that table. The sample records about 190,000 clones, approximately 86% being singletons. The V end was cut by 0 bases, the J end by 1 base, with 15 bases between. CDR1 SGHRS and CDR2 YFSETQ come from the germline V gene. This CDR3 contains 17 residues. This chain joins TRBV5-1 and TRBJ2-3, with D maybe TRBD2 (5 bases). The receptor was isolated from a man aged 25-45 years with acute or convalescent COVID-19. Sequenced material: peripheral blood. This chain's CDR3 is CASSLGRTPRGTDTQYF. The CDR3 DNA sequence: TGCGCCAGCAGCTTGGGTAGGACTCCGAGAGGCACAGATACGCAGTATTTT.